This T cell receptor beta chain was retrieved from a study of cytomegalovirus exposure and HLA in healthy donors. J gave up 5 bases and V 0 bases, and 4 bases lay outside the gene matches. This CDR3 contains 15 residues. The germline CDR1 and CDR2 sequences are SGHRS and YFSETQ. In regard to this clone: Its specificity is unknown.

Findings and limits, study-wide: Despite most TCR sequences being rare, some public TCRs occurred in many donors. A later analysis found common viral pathogens apparently linked to several of the most significant clusters.

PCR was performed using 60 Vbeta and 13 Jbeta primers. Methods used by the authors: Unique TCR beta chains numbered around 80 million in a later analysis, with about 9.9 million shared. Profiling relied on immunoSEQ multiplex PCR, and the TCRdb table lists in-frame clones only, not all of them. V, J and clone size are taken as reported in that table, and D and trimming were inferred from the DNA itself. Among 110,000 to 150,000 clones listed, 8.5% to 10% were seen once. This sequence was found in a man between 50 and 59 years old in good health and CMV-seronegative. The V and J genes are TRBV5-1 and TRBJ2-1; TRBD1 aligns across 8 bases. The sample was PBMCs. The CDR3 nucleotides are TGCGCCAGCAGCTTGGGCAGGGGGCTTGACAATGAGCAGTTCTTC. Protein sequence: CASSLGRGLDNEQFF.